This T cell receptor (beta chain) emerged from a study of T cells of healthy individuals. V was pared by 2 bases and J by 4 bases, with 11 bases between. CDR3 length: 14 amino acids. The V gene's germline CDR1 is MDHEN and CDR2 SYDVKM. TCRdb reprocessed the 5' RACE reads via MiXCR and lists one record per CDR3 protein. The repertoire has under 70,000 distinct CDR3 sequences, about 15% of them found once; the top ten carry around 15%. This clonotype has ten or more counts. This chain links TRBV28 with TRBJ1-2, with D maybe TRBD1 (5 bases). The receptor was derived from a human donor in good health. This chain's CDR3 is CASSLPLDSYGYTF. DNA for the CDR3: TGTGCCAGCAGTTTACCCCTCGACAGCTATGGCTACACCTTC.